This TCR beta chain came from a study of shared clonotypes between healthy human individuals. The assay was carried out at the deep level. The assay was immunoSEQ multiplex PCR, and TCRdb's table has in-frame clones only and misses some. Of about 2.3 million clones in the sample, about 92% were seen once. The CDR3 consists of 15 residues. CDR1 and CDR2 (germline): ENHRY, SYGVKD. Trimming cost V 8 bases and J 0 bases; bases outside gene matches: 6. This clone is a singleton in its sample. Its antigen is not identified. All of the donors resided in Nashville, Tennessee, and each was a Caucasian adult. Study-wide points: Sampling used blood alone; tissue repertoires probably differ.

This TCR was sampled from a man aged 18 to 29 in good health. Some clones in this sample may be carry-over from other donors' samples. The material sequenced was naive CD4+ T cells from PBMCs. Subset of the sample: CD45RA+ positively selected. The V call is TRBV10-3, the J call TRBJ2-1; 8 bases fit TRBD2. The CDR3 reads CAIGGGGSSYNEQFF. The CDR3 DNA follows: TGTGCCATCGGCGGCGGGGGGAGCTCCTACAATGAGCAGTTCTTC.